This TCR beta chain was identified during a study of long-term antiretroviral therapy in people with HIV. Study-level background: The immediate-ART recommendation dates to 2015, and the earliest samples predate it by about a decade.

Study outcomes and limitations: Control repertoires displayed wider CDR3 length ranges than the HIV repertoires. Following ART, diversity rose but still fell short of transplant donor controls.

This clone was counted a few times. What it binds is unknown. Version v3.0 of the immunoSEQ assay ran at survey level. For every sample, sequencing targeted roughly 40,000-55,000 T-cell genomes. Sequencing used immunoSEQ multiplex PCR; TCRdb keeps in-frame clones, though not all of them. The sample records over 35,000 clones, roughly 80% being singletons. This CDR3 is 14 amino acids long. Trimming pared 4 bases from V and 1 base from J, leaving 7 bases between. Germline V lookup: CDR1 KGHSH, CDR2 LQKENI. This clonotype was obtained from a man between 18 and 29 years old with HIV. J is TRBJ2-2 and V is TRBV18, with unresolved D. The input for sequencing was unsorted PBMCs, taken 1.5 years after starting antiretroviral therapy. CDR3 nucleotides: TGTGCCAGCTCACATAATCGGAACACCGGGGAGCTGTTTTTT. Translation gives CASSHNRNTGELFF.